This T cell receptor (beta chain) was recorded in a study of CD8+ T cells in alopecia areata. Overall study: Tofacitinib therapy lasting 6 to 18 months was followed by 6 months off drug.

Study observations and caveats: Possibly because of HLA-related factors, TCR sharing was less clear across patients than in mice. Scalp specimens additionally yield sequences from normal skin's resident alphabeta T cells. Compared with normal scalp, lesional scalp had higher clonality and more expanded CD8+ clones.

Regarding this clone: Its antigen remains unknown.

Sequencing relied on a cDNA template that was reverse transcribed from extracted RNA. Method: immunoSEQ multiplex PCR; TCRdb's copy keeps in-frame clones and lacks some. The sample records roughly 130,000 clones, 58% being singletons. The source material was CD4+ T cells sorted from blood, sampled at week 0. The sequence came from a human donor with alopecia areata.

CDR3 amino acids: CASSRAGKPNEQFF. DNA for the CDR3: TGTGCCAGCAGCCGGGCAGGCAAACCCAATGAGCAGTTCTTC. The J gene is TRBJ2-1, the V gene TRBV5-4; D not certain. This CDR3 contains 14 residues. CDR1 SGHNT and CDR2 YYREEE come from the germline V gene (reference sequence). V gave up 4 bases and J gave up 6 bases, with 14 bases separating them.